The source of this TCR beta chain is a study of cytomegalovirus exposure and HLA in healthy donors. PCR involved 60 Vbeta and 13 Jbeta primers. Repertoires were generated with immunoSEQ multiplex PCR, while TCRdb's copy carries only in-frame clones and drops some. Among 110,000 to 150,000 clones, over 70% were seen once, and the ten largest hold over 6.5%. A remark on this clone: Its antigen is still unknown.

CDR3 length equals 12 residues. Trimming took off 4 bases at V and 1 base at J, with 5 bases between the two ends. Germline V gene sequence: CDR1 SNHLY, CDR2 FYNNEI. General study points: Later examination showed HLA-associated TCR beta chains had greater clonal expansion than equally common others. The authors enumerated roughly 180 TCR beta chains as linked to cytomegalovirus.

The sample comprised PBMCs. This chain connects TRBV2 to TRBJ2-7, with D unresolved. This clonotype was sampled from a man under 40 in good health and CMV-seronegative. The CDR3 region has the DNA TGTGCCAGCAGTGCGTCTTCCTACGAGCAGTACTTC. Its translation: CASSASSYEQYF.